This T cell receptor (beta chain) was found in a study of blood T cell repertoires in COVID-19. With 6 bases clipped from V and 11 bases from J, the junction kept 13 bases outside the gene matches. Germline V gene lookup returns CDR1 MDHEN and CDR2 SYDVKM. The CDR3 spans 15 residues. Generated by immunoSEQ multiplex PCR, the TCRdb table keeps only in-frame clones and is missing some. The table records around 280,000 clones, 87% of them present only once. This clone turned up a few times. The clonotype was recovered from a woman between 35 and 50 years old who had recovered from COVID-19. The sequencing input was PBMCs or T cells enriched from blood (not recorded which). The V gene is TRBV28, the J gene TRBJ1-6; 7 nucleotides match TRBD1. CDR3 coding DNA: TGTGCCAGCAGCTATCATAACTCTCAGGGGGCACCCCTCCACTTT. Its translation is CASSYHNSQGAPLHF.